These T cell receptor beta chains were read from a single sample in a study of cytomegalovirus exposure and HLA in healthy donors. The assay was immunoSEQ multiplex PCR, and TCRdb's table has in-frame clones only and misses some. The data hold some 150,000 clones, with 75% to 85% observed a single time. The sample taken for sequencing was PBMCs. The receptors originated from a female donor in good health and CMV-seropositive. CDR3s leave out the opening cysteine and the closing phenylalanine or tryptophan. Each record gives: V gene, J gene, CDR3 protein.

V: TRBV5-1; J: TRBJ2-3; CDR3: ASSLGTVFPNTQY
V: TRBV29-1; J: TRBJ1-1; CDR3: SGYWTEAF
V: TRBV30; J: TRBJ1-1; CDR3: AWSARARTEAF
V: TRBV7-3; J: TRBJ2-3; CDR3: ASSPHPGTSGRREGTDTQY
V: TRBV6-1; J: TRBJ2-7; CDR3: ASSEGQGQNYEQY
V: TRBV2; J: TRBJ2-5; CDR3: ASNRDREETQY
V: TRBV28; J: TRBJ1-5; CDR3: ASSNLSGGNQPQH
V: TRBV7-8; J: TRBJ2-2; CDR3: ASSSGQAPTGELF
V: TRBV30; J: TRBJ1-2; CDR3: AWSVLRVHGYT
V: TRBV9; J: TRBJ1-1; CDR3: ASSAGTGLNTEAF
V: TRBV11-2; J: TRBJ2-5; CDR3: ASSLEGTSGRQETQY
V: TRBV19; J: TRBJ2-6; CDR3: ASSPRQAKHSGANVLT
V: TRBV4-1; J: TRBJ2-1; CDR3: ASSQDRASGRLNEQF
V: TRBV6-1; J: TRBJ1-5; CDR3: ASSEVGGDNQPQH
V: TRBV2; J: TRBJ2-3; CDR3: ASGLAATDTQY
V: TRBV29-1; J: TRBJ2-7; CDR3: SVEQGSRPYEQY
V: TRBV6-4; J: TRBJ2-1; CDR3: ASKAYYVSDEQF
V: TRBV29-1; J: TRBJ2-5; CDR3: SVERTGGETQY
V: TRBV29-1; J: TRBJ2-1; CDR3: SVEGSGGAYNEQF
V: TRBV6-5; J: TRBJ2-1; CDR3: ASSQAGGSYNEQF
V: TRBV2; J: TRBJ1-3; CDR3: ASTEQGAGGNTIY
V: TRBV5-6; J: TRBJ2-7; CDR3: ASSLVGSGGAREQY
V: TRBV11-2; J: TRBJ2-5; CDR3: ASRLGAETQY
V: TRBV5-4; J: TRBJ1-2; CDR3: ASSWGTGYGYT
V: TRBV5-1; J: TRBJ2-1; CDR3: ASSTGTRGDEQF
V: TRBV19; J: TRBJ1-5; CDR3: ASSRERGGNQPQH
V: TRBV4-2; J: TRBJ1-4; CDR3: ASSQDHRQEKLF
V: TRBV14; J: TRBJ1-1; CDR3: ASSQQGVVAAF
V: TRBV5-1; J: TRBJ2-3; CDR3: ASSLARDRYTDTQY
V: TRBV2; J: TRBJ1-1; CDR3: ASRSLDRMNTEAF
V: TRBV30; J: TRBJ2-2; CDR3: AWSEAAGGGELF
V: TRBV7-8; J: TRBJ1-1; CDR3: ASSLVGVQGPTNAF
V: TRBV27; J: TRBJ2-2; CDR3: ASSPGTTNTGELF
V: TRBV6-1; J: TRBJ2-7; CDR3: ASSEEVRDEQY
V: TRBV9; J: TRBJ2-7; CDR3: ASSVGVDRGHHEQY
V: TRBV2; J: TRBJ2-7; CDR3: ASSELAGPYEQY
V: TRBV19; J: TRBJ2-1; CDR3: ASSIEDRASSYNEQF
V: TRBV6-1; J: TRBJ2-7; CDR3: ASSEPLTGVGQY
V: TRBV5-1; J: TRBJ1-5; CDR3: ASSTTGGIKPQH
V: TRBV19; J: TRBJ2-1; CDR3: ASSQRGTSGRRGSYNEQF
V: TRBV6-1; J: TRBJ2-4; CDR3: ASRGLDREH
V: TRBV6-5; J: TRBJ2-7; CDR3: ASSLMRGSYEQY
V: TRBV25-1; J: TRBJ2-5; CDR3: ASSEEGRGTQY
V: TRBV4-1; J: TRBJ2-3; CDR3: ASSQGLAGVDTQY
V: TRBV30; J: TRBJ2-7; CDR3: AWSRGQGFSYEQY
V: TRBV30; J: TRBJ1-1; CDR3: AWRRGRGQIHTEAF
V: TRBV5-6; J: TRBJ2-3; CDR3: ASSLGGASGTDTQY
V: TRBV5-1; J: TRBJ2-1; CDR3: ASSLARRDEQF
V: TRBV2; J: TRBJ1-2; CDR3: ASSEAETNYGYT
V: TRBV28; J: TRBJ2-7; CDR3: ASRYNTGSTTYEQY
V: TRBV5-1; J: TRBJ2-5; CDR3: ASSFLGQGAYETQY
V: TRBV19; J: TRBJ2-1; CDR3: ASSTYSGNNEQF
V: TRBV6-1; J: TRBJ1-4; CDR3: ASSESGGYNEKLF